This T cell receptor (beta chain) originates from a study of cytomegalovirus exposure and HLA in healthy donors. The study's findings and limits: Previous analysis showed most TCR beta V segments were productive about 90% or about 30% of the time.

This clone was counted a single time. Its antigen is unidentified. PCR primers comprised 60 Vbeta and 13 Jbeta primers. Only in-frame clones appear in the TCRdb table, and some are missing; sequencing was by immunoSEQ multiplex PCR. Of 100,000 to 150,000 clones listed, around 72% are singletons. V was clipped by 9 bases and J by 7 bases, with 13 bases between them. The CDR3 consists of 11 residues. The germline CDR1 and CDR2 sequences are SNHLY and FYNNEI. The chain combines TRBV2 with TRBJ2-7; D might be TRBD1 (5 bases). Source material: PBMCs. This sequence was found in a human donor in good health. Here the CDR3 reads CASGAYVEQYF. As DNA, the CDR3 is TGTGCCAGTGGGGCATACGTGGAGCAGTACTTC.